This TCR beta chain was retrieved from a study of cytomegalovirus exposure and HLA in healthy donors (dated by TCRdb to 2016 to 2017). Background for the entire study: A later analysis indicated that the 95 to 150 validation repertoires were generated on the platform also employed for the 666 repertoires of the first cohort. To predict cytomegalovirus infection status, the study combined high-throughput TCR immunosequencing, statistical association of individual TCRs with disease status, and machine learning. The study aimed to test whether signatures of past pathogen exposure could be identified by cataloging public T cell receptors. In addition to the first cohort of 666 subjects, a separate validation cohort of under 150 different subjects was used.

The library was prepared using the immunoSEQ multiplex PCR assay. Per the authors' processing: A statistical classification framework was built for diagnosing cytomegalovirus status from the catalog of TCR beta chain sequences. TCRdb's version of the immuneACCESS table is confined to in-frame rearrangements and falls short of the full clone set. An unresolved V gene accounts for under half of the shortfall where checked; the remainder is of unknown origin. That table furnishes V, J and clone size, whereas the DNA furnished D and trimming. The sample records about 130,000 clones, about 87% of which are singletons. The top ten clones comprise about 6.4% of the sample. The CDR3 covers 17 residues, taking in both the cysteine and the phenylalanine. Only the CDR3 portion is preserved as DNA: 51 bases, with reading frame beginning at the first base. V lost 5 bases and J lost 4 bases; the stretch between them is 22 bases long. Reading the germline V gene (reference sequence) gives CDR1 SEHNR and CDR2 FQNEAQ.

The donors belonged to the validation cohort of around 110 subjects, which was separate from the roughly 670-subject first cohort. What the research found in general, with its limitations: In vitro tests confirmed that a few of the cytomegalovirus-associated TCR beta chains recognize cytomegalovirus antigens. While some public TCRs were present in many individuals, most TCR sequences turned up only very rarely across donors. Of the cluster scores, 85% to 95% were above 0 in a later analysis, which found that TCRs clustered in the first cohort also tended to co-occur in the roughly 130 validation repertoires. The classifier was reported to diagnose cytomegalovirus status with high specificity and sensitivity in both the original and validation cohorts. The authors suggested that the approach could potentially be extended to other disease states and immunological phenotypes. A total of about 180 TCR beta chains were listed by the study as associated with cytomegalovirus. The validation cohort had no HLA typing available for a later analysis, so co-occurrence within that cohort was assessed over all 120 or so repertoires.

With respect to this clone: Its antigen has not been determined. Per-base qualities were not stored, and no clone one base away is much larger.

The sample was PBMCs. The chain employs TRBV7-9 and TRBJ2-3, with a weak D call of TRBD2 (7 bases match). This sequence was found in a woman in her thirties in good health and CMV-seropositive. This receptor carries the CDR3 CASSLRGAGRRADTQYF. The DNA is TGTGCCAGCAGCCTCCGGGGGGCCGGGAGGAGAGCAGATACGCAGTATTTT.